One T cell receptor beta chain is described in this entry. Its antigen specificity is not known. Base qualities were left out, and no much larger clone turns up one base away. In total, 630 or so healthy bone marrow donors made up the cohort. At the time of sampling, all cohort members were nominally healthy, though unrecorded immune exposures were likely present. The donor was CMV seronegative and belonged to the group of approximately 320 seronegative cohort members. A peripheral blood sample was collected from each donor, and TCR beta sequencing was performed on peripheral blood mononuclear cells. Genomic DNA extraction from the blood cell samples was performed with the Qiagen DNeasy Blood Extraction Kit. Library method: the immunoSEQ multiplex PCR assay. For the multiplex PCR, a mixture combining 60 forward primers for TCR Vbeta segments and 13 reverse primers for TCR Jbeta segments was used. The CDR3 region of rearranged TCR beta genes was amplified from genomic DNA with a multiplex PCR assay. The Illumina HiSeq System was used to sequence the amplified TCR beta libraries as 87-base-pair reads. Per the source publication's procedure: In a later analysis, approximately 74 million unique TCR beta chains were counted across the approximately 620 repertoires, and roughly 10 million of these chains were shared by at least two donors. Raw reads were error-corrected and collapsed into unique sequences with a nearest-neighbor algorithm that merged closely related sequences to remove PCR and sequencing errors. V, D and J gene segments were assigned by aligning CDR3 sequences to IMGT reference sequences. For a sequence to be retained, at least a six-nucleotide match to both a V gene segment and a J gene segment was required. A rearrangement was called productive if the CDR3 had no stop codons and remained in frame with V and J, and every other rearrangement was called non-productive. Following IMGT convention, CDR3 was defined as the stretch from the second conserved V-encoded cysteine up to the conserved J-encoded phenylalanine. Sequences without an unambiguous match to a single V gene segment were excluded from the earlier analysis of almost 600 of the donors. In an earlier analysis of 587 of the donors, V segments were called functional above 56.7% productive rearrangements and were called segregating when the between-donor standard deviation exceeded 5%. A statistical classification framework was built for diagnosing cytomegalovirus status from the catalog of TCR beta chain sequences. V and J gene assignment, in a later analysis, came from comparing TCR nucleotide sequences with IMGT/GENE-DB human TR gene sequences. A later analysis assigned CDR3 sequences and most-parsimonious VDJ recombination scenarios with the TCRdist pipeline. A later analysis defined each TCR beta chain by its CDR3 amino acid sequence plus V-gene family, and excluded reads lacking a unique V-gene family. A later analysis removed roughly 590 highly shared, low-generation-probability nucleotide sequences to deal with suspected cross-contamination and a sequencing artifact. In a later analysis, a clonal expansion index was calculated for each public chain from normalized within-repertoire ranks of inferred template counts. In a later analysis, generation probabilities were computed using a VDJ recombination model fitted to out-of-frame rearrangements, and the results were checked against IGoR. In a later analysis, hypergeometric tests were used to score TCR-TCR, TCR-HLA and TCR-CMV co-occurrence, with a repertoire-size bias correction applied to TCR pairs. False discovery rates were estimated in a later analysis by permuting HLA or CMV assignments 20 times. In a later analysis, co-occurring TCRs were grouped using DBSCAN, with TCRdist sequence similarity added in when clustering inside HLA-allele-positive subsets. Repertoires with fewer than 30,000 or more than 120,000 public chains, plus five repertoires with anomalous nucleotide sharing, were excluded from co-occurrence clustering. TCRdb provides this immuneACCESS table in a form limited to in-frame rearrangements. Some clones are lacking; in checked studies, under half of them reflect an unresolved V gene, and why the rest are absent is not known. V and J calls and clone size are as listed in that table; D and trimming were resolved from the DNA. Within this sample are approximately 120,000 clones, with 75% to 85% of them counted one time only. The ten largest clones take up around 3.9% of the sample.

These data come from a study of cytomegalovirus exposure and HLA in healthy donors (dated by TCRdb to about 2017). For context, the study as a whole: In an earlier analysis of 450 to 750 of the donors, approximately 300 Gb of sequence data and 90 million to 120 million unique TCR beta sequences from about 190 million T cells were reported. Approximately 300 gigabases of sequencing data and approximately 92 million unique TCR sequences made up an early release that covered over 550 HLA-typed donors. Among the roughly 380 genotyped donors, 81% belonged to the genetic ancestry cluster associated with self-reported Caucasian donors. The study aimed to test whether signatures of past pathogen exposure could be identified by cataloging public T cell receptors. The study used immunosequencing to profile the T cell repertoires of some 600 subjects and linked those repertoires to cytomegalovirus serostatus. A separate validation cohort of over 95 different subjects was used in addition to the roughly 640-subject first cohort. The study combined high-throughput TCR immunosequencing, statistical association of individual TCRs with disease status, and machine learning to predict cytomegalovirus infection status. A later analysis re-analyzed previously published TCR beta repertoires from hundreds of donors and added high-resolution HLA genotyping to study TCR occurrence patterns. Rather than using new phenotypic data, the later analysis identified candidate immune exposures from TCR beta sequences and from how often those sequences occurred across donors. In an earlier analysis of about 590 of the donors, high-throughput TCR beta sequencing was used to judge whether each TCR beta V gene segment behaved as functional or pseudogenic. Donor age, sex, ethnicity and CMV serostatus were compiled alongside the repertoire data. Genome-wide SNP genotypes for about three fifths of the roughly 670 donors were used in a later genetic analysis, which treated that subset as a discovery cohort. All discovery cohort repertoires had been generated using a single sequencing platform. HLA typing covered class I and class II loci at four-digit resolution. The number of donors typed differed by locus, with about 629-630 for A, B, C, DRB1 and DQB1, around 500 for DQA1, over 600 for DPA1, and under 490 for DPB1. Four to six DR-DQ haplotypes were handled as single units for association and clustering, since linkage in the cohort was strong. Among around 400 genotyped donors of the cohort, an average of approximately 240,000 unique TCR beta nucleotide sequences were sequenced per donor, roughly 20% of them non-productive.

CDR1 and CDR2, per the germline V gene, are MGHDK and SYGVNS. The CDR3, from cysteine to phenylalanine, totals 15 residues. Kept here is only the CDR3 DNA, which spans 45 bases and is read in frame from base 1. At the junction V is shortened by 3 bases and J by 3 bases; bases outside the gene matches: 8. Overall study outcomes, separate from this receptor: A total of roughly 160 TCR beta chains were listed by the study as associated with cytomegalovirus. The presence/absence analyses assumed that sequencing depth was roughly uniform across donors, and that assumption may not be true. A further reported finding was that TCR beta sequences accurately predicted the HLA-A and HLA-B alleles for most subjects in the first cohort. CMV serostatus was the only immune exposure information available for the cohort. A later analysis associated 15,000 to 20,000 TCR beta sequences with specific HLA alleles at a false discovery rate of 0.05. In a later genetic analysis, fewer N-insertions in productive TCRs were reported among donors in an Asian-associated ancestry cluster than the roughly 700-donor mean. It was suggested by the authors that the approach could potentially be generalized to other disease states and immunological phenotypes. A later analysis found that most CMV-associated TCR beta chains appeared HLA-restricted, with HLA associations seemingly driven largely by CMV exposure. In a later analysis, the rate of TCR association differed among HLA loci, with DRB1 alleles having the most associated TCRs and HLA-C alleles having the fewest. The 87-base-pair reads could not distinguish some IMGT-functional V segments, including TRBV6-2 and TRBV6-3, so those segments were excluded. Because counts were too low, seventeen rarely observed V segments, including chromosome 9 orphons, were excluded from the earlier analysis of some 540 of the donors. In vitro tests confirmed that a few of the cytomegalovirus-associated TCR beta chains recognize cytomegalovirus antigens. A cluster of highly shared sequence variants was judged likely to be a technical artifact of the sequencing pipeline. A later analysis reported that several top co-occurrence clusters appeared linked to parvovirus B19, influenza, CMV and Epstein-Barr virus. Across donors, most TCR sequences were observed very rarely, whereas some public TCRs were present in many individuals. In both the original and validation cohorts, the classifier was reported to diagnose cytomegalovirus status with high specificity and sensitivity. In this cohort, only TCR beta chains were sequenced, and detectable features were limited by the absence of alpha or paired-chain data. In an earlier analysis of some 550 of the donors, most TCR beta V segments were observed in productive rearrangements about 90% or about 30% of the time, broadly matching IMGT annotations. Correlated functional status among segregating V segments might reflect linkage disequilibrium, but an unknown experimental factor could not be ruled out. An association between a missense DCLRE1C variant and V-gene and J-gene trimming of TCR beta chains was found in a later genetic analysis and replicated in an independent cohort. Strong co-occurrence of HLA alleles, especially DR and DQ, made assigning TCR associations to individual alleles difficult. A later analysis found that HLA-associated TCR beta chains were more clonally expanded and had lower generation probabilities than equally common non-associated chains. Because some donors lacked HLA typing at each locus, the association tests relied only on the typed subset.

This clonotype was obtained from a man aged 40-50 years in good health and CMV-seronegative. Sequencing used PBMCs. This chain joins TRBV25-1 to TRBJ2-7; TRBD2 lines up with 7 middle nucleotides. The CDR3 reads CASSERGSLIYEQYF. The DNA sequence reads TGTGCCAGCAGTGAGCGGGGGTCTTTAATCTACGAGCAGTACTTC.